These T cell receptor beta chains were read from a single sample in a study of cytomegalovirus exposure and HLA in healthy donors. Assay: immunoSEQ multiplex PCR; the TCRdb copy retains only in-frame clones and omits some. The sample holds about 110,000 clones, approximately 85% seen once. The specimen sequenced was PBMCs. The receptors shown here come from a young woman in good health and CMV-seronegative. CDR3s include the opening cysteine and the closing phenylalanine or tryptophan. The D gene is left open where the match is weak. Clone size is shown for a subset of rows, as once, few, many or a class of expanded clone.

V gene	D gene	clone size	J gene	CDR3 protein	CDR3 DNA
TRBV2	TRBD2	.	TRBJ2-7	CASTPGGVLEQYF	TGTGCCAGCACCCCCGGGGGGGTTCTGGAGCAGTACTTC
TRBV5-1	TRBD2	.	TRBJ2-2	CASSLDPSGGLRELFF	TGCGCCAGCAGCTTGGACCCTAGCGGGGGGCTTCGGGAGCTGTTTTTT
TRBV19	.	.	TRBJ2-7	CASSMSGQGEQYF	TGTGCCAGTAGTATGTCTGGGCAGGGCGAGCAGTACTTC
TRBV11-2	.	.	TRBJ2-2	CAGNQGSTGELFF	TGTGCCGGTAACCAGGGGTCCACCGGGGAGCTGTTTTTT
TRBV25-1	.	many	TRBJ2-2	CASSDRDTGELFF	TGTGCCAGCAGTGACAGGGACACCGGGGAGCTGTTTTTT
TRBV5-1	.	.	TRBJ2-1	CASRIGGFSSDEQFF	TGCGCCAGCAGGATCGGCGGTTTTTCTTCAGATGAGCAGTTCTTC
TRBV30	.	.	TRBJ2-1	CAWNDRSGPYNEQFF	TGTGCCTGGAACGACCGGAGCGGACCCTACAATGAGCAGTTCTTC
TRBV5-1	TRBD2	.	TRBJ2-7	CASSLPSGGGGDEQYF	TGCGCCAGCAGCCTACCTAGCGGGGGGGGAGGAGACGAGCAGTACTTC
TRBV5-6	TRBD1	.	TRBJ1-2	CASSSTGGGYTF	TGTGCCAGCAGCTCTACAGGGGGCGGCTACACCTTC
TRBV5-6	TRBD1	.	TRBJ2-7	CASSWGTGGEQYF	TGTGCCAGCAGCTGGGGGACAGGGGGCGAGCAGTACTTC
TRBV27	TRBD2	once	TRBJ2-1	CASSWAGGPVFEQFF	TGTGCCAGCAGTTGGGCGGGGGGGCCGGTTTTTGAGCAGTTCTTC
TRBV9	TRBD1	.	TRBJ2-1	CASSGGPDRRSYNEQFF	TGTGCCAGCAGCGGAGGGCCGGACAGGCGGTCCTACAATGAGCAGTTCTTC
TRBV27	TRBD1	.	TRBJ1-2	CASRDGTGYSYGYTF	TGTGCCAGCAGGGATGGGACAGGGTACAGCTATGGCTACACCTTC
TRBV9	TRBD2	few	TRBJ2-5	CASSSPRERGEQETQYF	TGTGCCAGCAGCTCCCCCAGAGAGCGGGGGGAACAAGAGACCCAGTACTTC
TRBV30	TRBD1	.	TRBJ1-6	CAWRVLGDREISPLHF	TGTGCCTGGAGGGTCTTAGGGGACAGGGAAATTTCACCCCTCCACTTT
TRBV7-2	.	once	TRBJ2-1	CASSVTVAYNEQFF	TGTGCCAGCAGCGTGACTGTGGCCTACAATGAGCAGTTCTTC
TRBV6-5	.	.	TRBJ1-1	CASTATGRFEAFF	TGTGCCAGCACGGCCACAGGGCGGTTTGAAGCTTTCTTT
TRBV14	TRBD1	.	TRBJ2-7	CASSQAGDRGSYEQYF	TGTGCCAGCAGCCAAGCCGGGGACAGGGGGAGCTACGAGCAGTACTTC
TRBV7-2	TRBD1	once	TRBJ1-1	CASKGAILYTEAFF	TGTGCCAGCAAGGGGGCGATTCTTTACACTGAAGCTTTCTTT
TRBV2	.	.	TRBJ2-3	CATREPTQYF	TGTGCCACACGAGAACCTACGCAGTATTTT
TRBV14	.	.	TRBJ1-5	CASSHRGLHQPQHF	TGTGCCAGCAGCCATAGGGGGTTACATCAGCCCCAGCATTTT
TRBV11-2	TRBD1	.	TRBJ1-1	CASRRTGLNTEAFF	TGTGCCAGCAGGCGGACAGGCCTGAACACTGAAGCTTTCTTT
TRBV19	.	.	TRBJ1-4	CASSMNGATNEKLFF	TGTGCCAGTAGTATGAACGGGGCAACTAATGAAAAACTGTTTTTT
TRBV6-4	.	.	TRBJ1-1	CASSDREETEAFF	TGTGCCAGCAGTGACAGGGAGGAGACTGAAGCTTTCTTT
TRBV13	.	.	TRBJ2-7	CASSLARGYEQYF	TGTGCCAGCAGCTTAGCTCGGGGATACGAGCAGTACTTC
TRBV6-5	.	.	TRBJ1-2	CASSETGTRGGYTF	TGTGCCAGCAGCGAAACCGGGACAAGAGGGGGCTACACCTTC
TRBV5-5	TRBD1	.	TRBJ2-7	CASSLSGGRAYEQYF	TGTGCCAGCAGCTTATCAGGGGGTCGGGCCTACGAGCAGTACTTC
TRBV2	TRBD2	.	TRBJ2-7	CASRTGTSSHEQYF	TGTGCCAGCAGGACCGGGACTAGCTCCCACGAGCAGTACTTC
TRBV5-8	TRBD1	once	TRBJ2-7	CASSFPETGGHEQYF	TGTGCCAGCAGCTTCCCGGAGACAGGGGGACACGAGCAGTACTTC
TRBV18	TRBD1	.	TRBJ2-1	CASSGRGQGIDNEQFF	TGTGCCAGCTCGGGCCGAGGACAGGGGATTGACAATGAGCAGTTCTTC
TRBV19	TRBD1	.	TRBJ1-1	CASSPRTGEAFF	TGTGCCAGTAGTCCACGGACAGGTGAAGCTTTCTTT
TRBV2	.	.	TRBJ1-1	CASSEQQMNTEAFF	TGTGCCAGCAGTGAACAACAGATGAACACTGAAGCTTTCTTT
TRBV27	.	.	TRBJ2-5	CASSLTRSGETQYF	TGTGCCAGCAGTTTGACGCGGTCCGGTGAGACCCAGTACTTC
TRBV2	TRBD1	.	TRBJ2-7	CASSEARGRYEQYF	TGTGCCAGCAGTGAAGCGAGGGGGCGTTACGAGCAGTACTTC
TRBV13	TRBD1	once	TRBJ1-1	CASSARQGSETEAFF	TGTGCCAGCAGCGCCCGACAGGGAAGTGAGACTGAAGCTTTCTTT
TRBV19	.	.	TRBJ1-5	CASSTGGNQPQHF	TGTGCCAGTAGTACAGGGGGCAATCAGCCCCAGCATTTT
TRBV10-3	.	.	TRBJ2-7	CAISLSQGNEQYF	TGTGCCATCAGCCTTTCTCAGGGAAACGAGCAGTACTTC
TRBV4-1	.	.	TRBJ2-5	CASSQSQTSQETQYF	TGCGCCAGCAGCCAAAGCCAAACCTCCCAAGAGACCCAGTACTTC
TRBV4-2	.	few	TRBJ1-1	CASSQVAGTNTEAFF	TGTGCCAGCAGCCAAGTTGCGGGGACGAACACTGAAGCTTTCTTT
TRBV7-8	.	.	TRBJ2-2	CASSLELPAENTGELFF	TGTGCCAGCAGCTTAGAGCTGCCAGCGGAGAACACCGGGGAGCTGTTTTTT
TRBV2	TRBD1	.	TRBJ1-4	CASSRKGDSQYEKLFF	TGTGCCAGCAGTCGAAAGGGGGACAGCCAGTATGAAAAACTGTTTTTT
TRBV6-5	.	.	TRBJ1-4	CASSSRTLGGEKLFF	TGTGCCAGCAGTTCTCGGACTCTAGGAGGGGAAAAACTGTTTTTT
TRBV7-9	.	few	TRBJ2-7	CASSLVQGRGEQYF	TGTGCCAGCAGCTTAGTTCAGGGGAGAGGAGAGCAGTACTTC
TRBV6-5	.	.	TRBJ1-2	CASSYSGRNYGYTF	TGTGCCAGCAGTTACTCCGGGAGAAACTATGGCTACACCTTC
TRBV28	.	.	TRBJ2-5	CASSFGTTSKGETQYF	TGTGCCAGCAGTTTCGGGACAACTTCGAAGGGAGAGACCCAGTACTTC